This section outlines one TCR beta chain sequence together with its context. As handled by the study authors: Reference gene primer amplification yielded estimated nucleated cell counts. Sequencing used immunoSEQ multiplex PCR; TCRdb keeps in-frame clones, though not all of them. Clonal size and the V and J genes are those of that table, whereas D and trimming came from the DNA. Of some 150,000 clones listed, around 82% are singletons. The CDR3 runs to 14 residues. Germline-derived CDR1 and CDR2 are SGHTA and FQGNSA. The ends were cut back, 5 bases at V and 4 bases at J, with 12 bases in the middle. The sample belongs to a study of blood T cell repertoires in COVID-19. Across the study: The United States, Italy and Spain supplied acute and convalescent COVID-19 samples. T cells, B-cell-depleted T cells, or PBMCs supplied cDNA or gDNA.

The chain employs TRBV7-2 and TRBJ1-3; unclear D gene. Sequenced sample: peripheral blood. The source is a woman aged 45-65 years with acute or convalescent COVID-19. CDR3 sequence (DNA): TGTGCCAGCAGCGCCGTCGTGAGGGGAAACACCATATATTTT. Translated: CASSAVVRGNTIYF.